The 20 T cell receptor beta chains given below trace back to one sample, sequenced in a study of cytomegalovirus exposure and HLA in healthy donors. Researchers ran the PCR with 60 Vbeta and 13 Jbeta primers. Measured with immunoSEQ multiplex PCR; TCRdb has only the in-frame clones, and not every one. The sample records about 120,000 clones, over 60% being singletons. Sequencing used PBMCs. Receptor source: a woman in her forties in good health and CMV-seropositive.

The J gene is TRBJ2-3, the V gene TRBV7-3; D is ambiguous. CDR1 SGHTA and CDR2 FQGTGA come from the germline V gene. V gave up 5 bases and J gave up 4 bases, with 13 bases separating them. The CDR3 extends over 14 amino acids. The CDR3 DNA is TGTGCCAGCAGCCCATCCCGGGTCTCAGATACGCAGTATTTT. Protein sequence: CASSPSRVSDTQYF.

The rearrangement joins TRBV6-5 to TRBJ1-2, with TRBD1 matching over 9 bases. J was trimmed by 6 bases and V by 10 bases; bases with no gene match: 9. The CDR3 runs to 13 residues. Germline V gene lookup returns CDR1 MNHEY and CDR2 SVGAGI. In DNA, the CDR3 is TGTGCCACGGGGACAGGGTCTGTGAATGGCTACACCTTC. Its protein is CATGTGSVNGYTF.

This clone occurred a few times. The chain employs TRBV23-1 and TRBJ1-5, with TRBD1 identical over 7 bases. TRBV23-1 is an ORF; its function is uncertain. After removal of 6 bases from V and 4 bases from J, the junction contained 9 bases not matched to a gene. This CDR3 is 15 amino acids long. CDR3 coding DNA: TGCGCCAGCAGGAAGGGGACAGTATCTAATCAGCCCCAGCATTTT. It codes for CASRKGTVSNQPQHF.

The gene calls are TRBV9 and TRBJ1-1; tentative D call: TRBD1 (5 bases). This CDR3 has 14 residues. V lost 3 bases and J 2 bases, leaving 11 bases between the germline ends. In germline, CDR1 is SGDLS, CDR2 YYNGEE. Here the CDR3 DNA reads TGTGCCAGCAGCGCGGGCACAGGTAACACTGAAGCTTTCTTT. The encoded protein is CASSAGTGNTEAFF.

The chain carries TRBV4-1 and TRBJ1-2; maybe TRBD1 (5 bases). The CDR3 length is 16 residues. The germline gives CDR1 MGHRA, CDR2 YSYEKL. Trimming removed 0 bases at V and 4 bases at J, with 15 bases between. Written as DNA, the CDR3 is TGCGCCAGCAGCCAAGAGACTTATCCAGGGTTCTATGGCTACACCTTC. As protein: CASSQETYPGFYGYTF.

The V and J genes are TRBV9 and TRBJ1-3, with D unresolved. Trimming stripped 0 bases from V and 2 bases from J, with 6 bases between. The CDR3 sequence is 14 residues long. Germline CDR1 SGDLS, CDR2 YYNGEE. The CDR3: CASSVESAGNTIYF. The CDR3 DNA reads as TGTGCCAGCAGCGTAGAGAGTGCTGGAAACACCATATATTTT. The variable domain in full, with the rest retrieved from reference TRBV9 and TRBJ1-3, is DSGVTQTPKHLITATGQRVTLRCSPRSGDLSVYWYQQSLDQGLQFLIQYYNGEERAKGNILERFSAQQFPDLHSELNLSSLELGDSALYFCASSVESAGNTIYFGEGSWLTVV.

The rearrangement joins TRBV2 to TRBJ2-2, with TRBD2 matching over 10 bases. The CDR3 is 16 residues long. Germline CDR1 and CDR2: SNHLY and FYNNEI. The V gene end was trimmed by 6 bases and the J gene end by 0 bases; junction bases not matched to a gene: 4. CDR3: CASSSTSGANTGELFF. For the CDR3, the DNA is TGTGCCAGCAGCTCTACTAGCGGGGCGAACACCGGGGAGCTGTTTTTT.

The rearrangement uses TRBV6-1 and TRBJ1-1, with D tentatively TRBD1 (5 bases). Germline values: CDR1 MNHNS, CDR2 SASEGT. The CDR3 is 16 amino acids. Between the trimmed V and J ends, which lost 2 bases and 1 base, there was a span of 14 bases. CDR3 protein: CASSELGGRGNTEAFF. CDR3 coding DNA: TGTGCCAGCAGTGAATTGGGGGGGAGGGGGAACACTGAAGCTTTCTTT.

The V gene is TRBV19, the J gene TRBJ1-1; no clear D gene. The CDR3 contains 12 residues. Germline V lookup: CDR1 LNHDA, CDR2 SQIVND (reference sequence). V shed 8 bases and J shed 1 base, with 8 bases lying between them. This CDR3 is CASSRQNTEAFF. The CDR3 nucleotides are TGTGCCAGTTCGCGACAGAACACTGAAGCTTTCTTT.

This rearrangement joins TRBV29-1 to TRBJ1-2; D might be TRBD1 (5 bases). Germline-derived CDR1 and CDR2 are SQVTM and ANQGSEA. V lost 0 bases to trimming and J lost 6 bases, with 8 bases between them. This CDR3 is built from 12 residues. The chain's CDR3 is CSVEEGGDGYTF. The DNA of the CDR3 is TGCAGCGTTGAAGAGGGGGGGGATGGCTACACCTTC.

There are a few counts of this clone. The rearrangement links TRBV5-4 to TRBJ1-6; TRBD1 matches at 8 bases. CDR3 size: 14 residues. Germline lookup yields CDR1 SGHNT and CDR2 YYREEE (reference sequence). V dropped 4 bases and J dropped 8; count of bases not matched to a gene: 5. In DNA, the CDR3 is TGTGCCAGCAGCCTGACAGGGGCGGATTCACCCCTCCACTTT. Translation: CASSLTGADSPLHF.

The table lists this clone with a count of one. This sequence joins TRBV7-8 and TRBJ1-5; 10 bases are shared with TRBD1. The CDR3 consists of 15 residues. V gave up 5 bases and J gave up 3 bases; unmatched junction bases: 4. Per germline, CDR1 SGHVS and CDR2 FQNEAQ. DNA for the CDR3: TGTGCCAGCAGCCTGACAGGGGGCTTCAATCAGCCCCAGCATTTT. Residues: CASSLTGGFNQPQHF.

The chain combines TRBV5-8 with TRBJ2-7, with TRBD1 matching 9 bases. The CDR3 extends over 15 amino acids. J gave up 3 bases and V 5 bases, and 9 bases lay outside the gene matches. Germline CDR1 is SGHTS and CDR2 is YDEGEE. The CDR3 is CASSVRDREYYEQYF. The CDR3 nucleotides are TGTGCCAGCAGTGTAAGGGACAGGGAATACTACGAGCAGTACTTC.

CDR3 DNA sequence: TGCGCCAGCAGCCCACAAGGGACAGGGGCGACCGGGGAGCTGTTTTTT. Its protein product is CASSPQGTGATGELFF. V is TRBV5-1 and J is TRBJ2-2, with 10 bases matching TRBD1. CDR3 length equals 16 residues. Germline values: CDR1 SGHRS, CDR2 YFSETQ. Trimming at V came to 4 bases and at J to 5 bases, leaving 8 bases not matched to a gene.

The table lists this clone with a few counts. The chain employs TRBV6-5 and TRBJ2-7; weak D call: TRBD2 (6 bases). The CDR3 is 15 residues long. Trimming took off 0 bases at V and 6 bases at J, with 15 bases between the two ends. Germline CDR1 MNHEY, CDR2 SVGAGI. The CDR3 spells CASSYSGGRESEQYF. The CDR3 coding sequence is TGTGCCAGCAGTTACTCGGGGGGACGAGAGAGCGAGCAGTACTTC.

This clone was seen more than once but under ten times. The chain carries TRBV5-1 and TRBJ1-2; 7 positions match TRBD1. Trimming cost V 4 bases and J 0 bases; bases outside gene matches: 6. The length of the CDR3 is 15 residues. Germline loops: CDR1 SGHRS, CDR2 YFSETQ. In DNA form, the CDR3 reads TGCGCCAGCAGCCCTCAAACAGGGGCTAACTATGGCTACACCTTC. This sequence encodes CASSPQTGANYGYTF.

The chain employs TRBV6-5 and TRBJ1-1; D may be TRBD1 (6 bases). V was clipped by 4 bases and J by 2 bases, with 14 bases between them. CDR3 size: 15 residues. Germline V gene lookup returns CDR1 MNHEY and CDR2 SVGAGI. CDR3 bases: TGTGCCAGCAGTTGGCATAACAGGGAAAACACTGAAGCTTTCTTT. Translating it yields CASSWHNRENTEAFF.

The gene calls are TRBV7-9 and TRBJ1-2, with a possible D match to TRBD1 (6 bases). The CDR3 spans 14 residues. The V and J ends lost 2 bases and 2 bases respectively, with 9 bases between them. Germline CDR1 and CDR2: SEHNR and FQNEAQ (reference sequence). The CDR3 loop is CASSLSDRNYGYTF. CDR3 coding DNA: TGTGCCAGCAGCTTATCGGACAGAAACTATGGCTACACCTTC.

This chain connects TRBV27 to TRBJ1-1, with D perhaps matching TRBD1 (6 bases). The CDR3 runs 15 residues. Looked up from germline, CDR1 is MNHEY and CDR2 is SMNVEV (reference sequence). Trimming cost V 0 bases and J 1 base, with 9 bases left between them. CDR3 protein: CASSLSIGGNTEAFF. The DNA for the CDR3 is TGTGCCAGCAGTTTATCGATAGGGGGGAACACTGAAGCTTTCTTT.

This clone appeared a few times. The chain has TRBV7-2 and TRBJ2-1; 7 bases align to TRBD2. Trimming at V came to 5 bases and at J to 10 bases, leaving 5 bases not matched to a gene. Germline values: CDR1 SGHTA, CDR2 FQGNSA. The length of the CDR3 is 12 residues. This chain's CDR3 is CASSPRGREQFF. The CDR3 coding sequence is TGTGCCAGCAGCCCGCGGGGGAGGGAGCAGTTCTTC.